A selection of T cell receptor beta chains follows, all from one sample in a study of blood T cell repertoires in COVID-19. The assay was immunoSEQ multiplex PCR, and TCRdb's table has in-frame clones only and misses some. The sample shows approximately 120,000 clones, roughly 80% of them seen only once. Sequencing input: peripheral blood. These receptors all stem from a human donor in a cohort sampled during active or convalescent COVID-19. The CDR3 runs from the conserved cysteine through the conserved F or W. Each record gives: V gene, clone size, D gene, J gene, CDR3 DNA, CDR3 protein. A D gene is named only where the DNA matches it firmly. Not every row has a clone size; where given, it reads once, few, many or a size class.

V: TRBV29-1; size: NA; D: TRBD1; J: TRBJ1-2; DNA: TGCAGCGTTGCCCTCGACAGGGTATTGGGCTACACCTTC; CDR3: CSVALDRVLGYTF
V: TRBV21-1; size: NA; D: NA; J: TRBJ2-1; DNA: TGTGCCAGCAGCAAAGCGGGAACAGGGGGCTACAATGAGCAGTTCTTC; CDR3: CASSKAGTGGYNEQFF
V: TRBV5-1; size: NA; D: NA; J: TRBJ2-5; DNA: TGCGCCAGCGCAATGGACAGTCAAGAGACCCAGTACTTC; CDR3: CASAMDSQETQYF
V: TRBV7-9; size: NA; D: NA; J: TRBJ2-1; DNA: TGTGCCAGCAGCTCTTGGCGGGGCCCTAATGAGCAGTTCTTC; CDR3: CASSSWRGPNEQFF
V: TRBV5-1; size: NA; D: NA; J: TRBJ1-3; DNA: TGCGCCAGCAGCCCTAGGCTCTCTGGAAACACCATATATTTT; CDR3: CASSPRLSGNTIYF
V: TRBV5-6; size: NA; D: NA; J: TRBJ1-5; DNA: TGTGCCAGCAGCTTGGGTCCGTGGCCCCAGCATTTT; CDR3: CASSLGPWPQHF
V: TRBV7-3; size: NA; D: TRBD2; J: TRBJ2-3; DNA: TGTGCCAGCAGCTTAAAGGCGGGAGGCTTGATCACAGATACGCAGTATTTT; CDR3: CASSLKAGGLITDTQYF
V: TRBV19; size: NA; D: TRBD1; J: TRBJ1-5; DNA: TGTGCCAGTAGTATAAGGGGACAGGGGAGCAATCAGCCCCAGCATTTT; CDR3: CASSIRGQGSNQPQHF
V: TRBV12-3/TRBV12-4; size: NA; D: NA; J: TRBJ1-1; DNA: TGTGCCAGCAGTTTTGGAGGGACTGAAGCTTTCTTT; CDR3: CASSFGGTEAFF
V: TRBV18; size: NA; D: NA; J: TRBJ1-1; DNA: TGTGCCAGCTCACCATTCCAGGGTGGGAACACTGAAGCTTTCTTT; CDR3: CASSPFQGGNTEAFF
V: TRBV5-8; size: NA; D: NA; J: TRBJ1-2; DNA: TGTGCCAGCAGCGGGAGGGGCAGGGGATACTATGGCTACACCTTC; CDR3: CASSGRGRGYYGYTF
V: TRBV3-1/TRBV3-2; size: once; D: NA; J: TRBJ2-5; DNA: TGTGCCAGCAGCCAATCGAAGGGCGGGGAGACCCAGTACTTC; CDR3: CASSQSKGGETQYF
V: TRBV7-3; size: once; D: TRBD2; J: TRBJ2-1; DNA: TGTGCCAGCAGCTTACTCGGCGGGAGCGGAAATGAGCAGTTCTTC; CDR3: CASSLLGGSGNEQFF
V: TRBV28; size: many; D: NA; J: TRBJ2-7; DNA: TGTGCCAGCAGTTTCGGTGGAGTCAGGGTCGAGCAGTACTTC; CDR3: CASSFGGVRVEQYF
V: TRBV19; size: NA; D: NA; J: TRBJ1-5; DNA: TGTGCCAGTAGTATCTTACCCCGTGCGAGCAATCAGCCCCAGCATTTT; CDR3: CASSILPRASNQPQHF
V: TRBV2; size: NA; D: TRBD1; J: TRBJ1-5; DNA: TGTGCCAGCAGCTCTGACAGGGGAGGGGTCCGTAGCAATCAGCCCCAGCATTTT; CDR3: CASSSDRGGVRSNQPQHF
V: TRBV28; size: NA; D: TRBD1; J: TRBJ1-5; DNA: TGTGCCAGCAGTTTAACAGGGGGCGGGTTTCAGCCCCAGCATTTT; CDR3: CASSLTGGGFQPQHF
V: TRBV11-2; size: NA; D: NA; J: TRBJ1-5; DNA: TGTGCCAGCAGCTTAGGCACGGGGCAGCCCCAGCATTTT; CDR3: CASSLGTGQPQHF
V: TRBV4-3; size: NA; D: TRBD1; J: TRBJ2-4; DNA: TGCGCCAGCAGCCAAGGGACAGGGCGTAGATCGGAAAACATTCAGTACTTC; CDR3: CASSQGTGRRSENIQYF
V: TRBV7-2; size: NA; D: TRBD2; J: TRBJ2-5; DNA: TGTGCCAGCAGCTTAACTAGCGGGAGGAGGGAGACCCAGTACTTC; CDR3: CASSLTSGRRETQYF
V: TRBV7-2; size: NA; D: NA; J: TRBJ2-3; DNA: TGTGCCAGCAGTCTCCGAGGACAAACAACAGATACGCAGTATTTT; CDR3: CASSLRGQTTDTQYF
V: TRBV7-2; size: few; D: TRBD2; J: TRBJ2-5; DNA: TGTGCCAGCAGCTTAGGTTCAAGCGGGAGGGTAGAGACCCAGTACTTC; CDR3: CASSLGSSGRVETQYF
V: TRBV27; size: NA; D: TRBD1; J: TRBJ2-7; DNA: TGTGCCAGCAGGTGGACAGGGGGAGGCGAGCAGTACTTC; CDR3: CASRWTGGGEQYF
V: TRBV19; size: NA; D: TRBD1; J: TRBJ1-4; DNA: TGTGCCAGTAGTATAGGCACCGGGACAGCGACCGGGAAACTGTTTTTT; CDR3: CASSIGTGTATGKLFF
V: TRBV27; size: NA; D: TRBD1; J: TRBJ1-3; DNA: TGTGCCAGCAGTTTCTGGGACAGGGGCTCTGGAAACACCATATATTTT; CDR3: CASSFWDRGSGNTIYF
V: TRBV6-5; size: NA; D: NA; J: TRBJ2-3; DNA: TGTGCCAGCAGTTACACCCGAGCGTCAGATACGCAGTATTTT; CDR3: CASSYTRASDTQYF
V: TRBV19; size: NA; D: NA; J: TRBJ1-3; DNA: TGTGCCACCTCGACAGGTGGAAACACCATATATTTT; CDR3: CATSTGGNTIYF
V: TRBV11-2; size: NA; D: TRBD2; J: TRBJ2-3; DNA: TGTGCCAGCAGGCGTACAACTATAGGGCTAGCGGCACCTGGTACGCAGTATTTT; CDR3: CASRRTTIGLAAPGTQYF
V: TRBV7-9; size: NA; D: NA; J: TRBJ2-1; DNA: TGTGCCAGCAGCTTTATCAGGGCTAATGAGCAGTTCTTC; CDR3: CASSFIRANEQFF
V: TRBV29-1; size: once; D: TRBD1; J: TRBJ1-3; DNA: TGCAGCGCGGGACAGGGGGCAGCTGGAAACACCATATATTTT; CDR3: CSAGQGAAGNTIYF
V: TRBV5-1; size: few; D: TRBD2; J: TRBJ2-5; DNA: TGCGCCAGCAGCCTTATAGCGGGAGAGGTCAGTGAGACCCAGTACTTC; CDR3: CASSLIAGEVSETQYF
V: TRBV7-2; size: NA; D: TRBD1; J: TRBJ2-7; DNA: TGTGCCAGCAGCCGGACAGGGCCTGGCGAGCAGTACTTC; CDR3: CASSRTGPGEQYF
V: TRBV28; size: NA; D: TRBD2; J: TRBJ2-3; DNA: TGTGCCAGCAGTCTAGCGGGAGGTAGCACAGATACGCAGTATTTT; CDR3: CASSLAGGSTDTQYF
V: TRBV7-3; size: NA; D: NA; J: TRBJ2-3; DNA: TGTGCCAGCAGCTTAACGTCAGGTGATACGCAGTATTTT; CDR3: CASSLTSGDTQYF
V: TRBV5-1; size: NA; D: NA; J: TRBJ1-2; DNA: TGCGCCAGCAGCCCCCGGGGAGGCGGCTACACCTTC; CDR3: CASSPRGGGYTF
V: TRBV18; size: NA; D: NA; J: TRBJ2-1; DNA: TGTGCCAGCTCAAGCCAGCAGGGGCCGCAGTACAATGAGCAGTTCTTC; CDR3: CASSSQQGPQYNEQFF
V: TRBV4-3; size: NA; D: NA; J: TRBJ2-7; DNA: TGCGCCAGCAGCCCGGAACAGGGAATCTGGTACGAGCAGTACTTC; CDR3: CASSPEQGIWYEQYF